Below, one T cell receptor beta chain is given with its context. Its antigen is as yet unknown. V lost 0 bases, J lost 2 bases, and 6 bases stayed unmatched. The CDR3 loop spans 18 amino acids. Germline V gene lookup returns CDR1 SGHRS and CDR2 YFSETQ. Assay used: immunoSEQ multiplex PCR; TCRdb lists only in-frame clones, some missing. The table lists roughly 34,000 clones, approximately 82% of them singletons, with approximately 2.4% in the top ten. This record comes from a study of OX40 agonist ivuxolimab in advanced cancers. Looking at the study overall: Among those enrolled, mean age was roughly 62 years (range roughly 23 to 90) and roughly 84% were male.

Broader study findings: Clonal expansion from baseline to week 6 occurred in both CD4+ and CD8+ T cells. Among the nonresponders, some also had low normalized T-cell clonal expansion. Partial responders receiving 0.1-3.0 mg/kg showed among the lowest clonal expansion.

V usage is TRBV5-1 and J usage is TRBJ2-6; TRBD1 agrees at 9 bases. The TCR originated in an adult with an advanced solid tumor such as melanoma, head and neck, liver or kidney cancer. The input for sequencing was CD4+ or CD8+ T cells sorted from blood, taken in a trial of the OX40 agonist ivuxolimab. The CDR3 nucleotides read TGCGCCAGCAGCTTGGGGGGACAGGGAACAGCTGGGGCCAACGTCCTGACTTTC. Translation gives CASSLGGQGTAGANVLTF.